The rows below give T cell receptor beta chains drawn from one sample of a study of beta chain features in type 1 diabetes. Sequencing used immunoSEQ multiplex PCR; TCRdb keeps in-frame clones, though not all of them. The sample lists about 700,000 clones, under 15% seen once, with 0.022% in the top ten. The sample consisted of naive CD4+ T cells from blood. The receptors were gathered from a man between 18 and 29 years old with type 1 diabetes. Both conserved end residues are part of each CDR3. D genes are given only for firm matches. The listing skips clone size in some rows; elsewhere it reads once, few, many or a size class.

v_gene: TRBV7-2
abundance: few
d_gene: .
j_gene: TRBJ1-3
len: 15
CDR3aa: CASSLEGYSGNTIYF
CDR3nt: TGTGCCAGCAGCTTAGAGGGGTACTCTGGAAACACCATATATTTT

v_gene: TRBV5-1
abundance: few
d_gene: .
j_gene: TRBJ2-3
len: 12
CDR3aa: CASSLWTDTQYF
CDR3nt: TGCGCCAGCAGCTTGTGGACAGATACGCAGTATTTT

v_gene: TRBV18
abundance: few
d_gene: TRBD1
j_gene: TRBJ1-2
len: 13
CDR3aa: CASSRQGADGYTF
CDR3nt: TGTGCCAGCTCACGGCAGGGGGCGGATGGCTACACCTTC

v_gene: TRBV30
abundance: .
d_gene: .
j_gene: TRBJ1-5
len: 14
CDR3aa: CAWSFDSTPQPQHF
CDR3nt: TGTGCCTGGAGTTTCGACAGCACTCCTCAGCCCCAGCATTTT

v_gene: TRBV4-2
abundance: few
d_gene: TRBD1
j_gene: TRBJ2-5
len: 14
CDR3aa: CASRPTGGQETQYF
CDR3nt: TGTGCCAGCAGACCGACAGGGGGCCAGGAGACCCAGTACTTC

v_gene: TRBV13
abundance: few
d_gene: TRBD1
j_gene: TRBJ1-2
len: 14
CDR3aa: CASSPGQGAYGYTF
CDR3nt: TGTGCCAGCAGCCCAGGACAGGGGGCGTATGGCTACACCTTC

v_gene: TRBV18
abundance: few
d_gene: TRBD1
j_gene: TRBJ1-4
len: 14
CDR3aa: CASSRDRVQEKLFF
CDR3nt: TGTGCCAGCTCACGGGACAGGGTTCAAGAAAAACTGTTTTTT

v_gene: TRBV28
abundance: few
d_gene: .
j_gene: TRBJ2-1
len: 15
CDR3aa: CASPPTVQKLNEQFF
CDR3nt: TGTGCCAGCCCTCCGACAGTTCAAAAACTCAATGAGCAGTTCTTC

v_gene: TRBV7-7
abundance: few
d_gene: TRBD2
j_gene: TRBJ2-7
len: 17
CDR3aa: CASSLGLGTSERDEQYF
CDR3nt: TGTGCTAGCAGCTTAGGCCTTGGGACTAGCGAACGGGACGAGCAGTACTTC

v_gene: TRBV2
abundance: .
d_gene: .
j_gene: TRBJ1-4
len: 15
CDR3aa: CASTDSLATNEKLFF
CDR3nt: TGTGCCAGCACCGATTCACTTGCAACTAATGAAAAACTGTTTTTT

v_gene: TRBV25-1
abundance: .
d_gene: .
j_gene: TRBJ1-2
len: 12
CDR3aa: CAALGREYGYTF
CDR3nt: TGTGCCGCTCTGGGGAGGGAGTATGGCTACACCTTC

v_gene: TRBV25-1
abundance: .
d_gene: TRBD1
j_gene: TRBJ1-1
len: 15
CDR3aa: CASSGQGTVNTEAFF
CDR3nt: TGTGCCAGCAGTGGGCAGGGGACAGTGAACACTGAAGCTTTCTTT

v_gene: TRBV27
abundance: .
d_gene: .
j_gene: TRBJ1-1
len: 15
CDR3aa: CASSPQWGAITEAFF
CDR3nt: TGTGCCAGCAGTCCCCAGTGGGGGGCGATCACTGAAGCTTTCTTT

v_gene: TRBV27
abundance: few
d_gene: TRBD1
j_gene: TRBJ2-5
len: 12
CDR3aa: CASSWDRETQYF
CDR3nt: TGTGCCAGCAGCTGGGACAGGGAGACCCAGTACTTC

v_gene: TRBV2
abundance: .
d_gene: TRBD1
j_gene: TRBJ2-7
len: 13
CDR3aa: CASRGTGGDEQYF
CDR3nt: TGTGCCAGCAGGGGGACAGGGGGAGACGAGCAGTACTTC

v_gene: TRBV15
abundance: .
d_gene: TRBD2
j_gene: TRBJ2-3
len: 16
CDR3aa: CATSIRVAGGSDTQYF
CDR3nt: TGTGCCACCAGCATCCGAGTAGCGGGGGGTTCAGATACGCAGTATTTT

v_gene: TRBV2
abundance: .
d_gene: TRBD1
j_gene: TRBJ1-5
len: 13
CDR3aa: CASKGQGGQPQHF
CDR3nt: TGTGCCAGCAAGGGACAGGGCGGTCAGCCCCAGCATTTT

v_gene: TRBV29-1
abundance: few
d_gene: TRBD1
j_gene: TRBJ1-2
len: 14
CDR3aa: CSVTTGTANYGYTF
CDR3nt: TGCAGCGTTACGACAGGGACTGCTAACTATGGCTACACCTTC

v_gene: TRBV5-1
abundance: .
d_gene: .
j_gene: TRBJ1-1
len: 14
CDR3aa: CASTEGHLNTEAFF
CDR3nt: TGCGCCAGCACCGAGGGACACCTTAACACTGAAGCTTTCTTT

v_gene: TRBV18
abundance: few
d_gene: .
j_gene: TRBJ1-2
len: 13
CDR3aa: CASSPGVDYGYTF
CDR3nt: TGTGCCAGCTCACCTGGGGTTGACTATGGCTACACCTTC

v_gene: TRBV5-1
abundance: .
d_gene: .
j_gene: TRBJ2-7
len: 13
CDR3aa: CASSSTDSYEQYF
CDR3nt: TGCGCCAGCAGCTCGACAGATTCCTACGAGCAGTACTTC

v_gene: TRBV30
abundance: .
d_gene: TRBD2
j_gene: TRBJ2-5
len: 15
CDR3aa: CAWSALRGGRKTQYF
CDR3nt: TGTGCCTGGAGTGCTCTACGGGGGGGCCGAAAGACCCAGTACTTC

v_gene: TRBV5-6
abundance: few
d_gene: .
j_gene: TRBJ2-1
len: 13
CDR3aa: CASSLRGYNEQFF
CDR3nt: TGTGCCAGCAGCTTGAGGGGATACAATGAGCAGTTCTTC

v_gene: TRBV6-1
abundance: few
d_gene: .
j_gene: TRBJ2-7
len: 12
CDR3aa: CASSERGAGTYF
CDR3nt: TGTGCCAGCAGTGAAAGGGGGGCCGGGACCTACTTC

v_gene: TRBV29-1
abundance: .
d_gene: .
j_gene: TRBJ2-7
len: 11
CDR3aa: CSVESAYEQYF
CDR3nt: TGCAGCGTTGAATCCGCCTACGAGCAGTACTTC

v_gene: TRBV10-3
abundance: few
d_gene: TRBD2
j_gene: TRBJ2-7
len: 18
CDR3aa: CAISALPPTAGGLFEQYF
CDR3nt: TGTGCCATCAGTGCCCTACCCCCCACAGCGGGGGGCTTATTCGAGCAGTACTTC

v_gene: TRBV7-9
abundance: .
d_gene: TRBD1
j_gene: TRBJ1-4
len: 17
CDR3aa: CASSLAWTGGTNEKLFF
CDR3nt: TGTGCCAGCAGCTTAGCGTGGACAGGGGGCACTAATGAAAAACTGTTTTTT

v_gene: TRBV7-2
abundance: few
d_gene: .
j_gene: TRBJ2-7
len: 13
CDR3aa: CASSFASTYEQYF
CDR3nt: TGTGCCAGCAGCTTCGCCAGCACCTACGAGCAGTACTTC

v_gene: TRBV29-1
abundance: .
d_gene: TRBD1
j_gene: TRBJ1-2
len: 12
CDR3aa: CSVAQTGAGYTF
CDR3nt: TGCAGCGTTGCCCAAACAGGGGCTGGCTACACCTTC

v_gene: TRBV27
abundance: few
d_gene: TRBD2
j_gene: TRBJ2-1
len: 15
CDR3aa: CASSFSTGTTNEQFF
CDR3nt: TGTGCCAGCAGTTTCTCCACTGGGACTACCAATGAGCAGTTCTTC

v_gene: TRBV6-1
abundance: few
d_gene: .
j_gene: TRBJ2-1
len: 11
CDR3aa: CASLAINEQFF
CDR3nt: TGTGCCAGCCTAGCGATCAATGAGCAGTTCTTC

v_gene: TRBV14
abundance: few
d_gene: TRBD2
j_gene: TRBJ2-1
len: 19
CDR3aa: CASSRDAGLADGSYNEQFF
CDR3nt: TGTGCCAGCAGCCGAGACGCGGGACTAGCGGACGGGTCCTACAATGAGCAGTTCTTC

v_gene: TRBV14
abundance: .
d_gene: .
j_gene: TRBJ2-1
len: 14
CDR3aa: CASSPDSTYNEQFF
CDR3nt: TGTGCCAGCAGCCCAGACAGCACCTACAATGAGCAGTTCTTC

v_gene: TRBV10-2
abundance: .
d_gene: .
j_gene: TRBJ2-3
len: 14
CDR3aa: CASSELHSTDTQYF
CDR3nt: TGCGCCAGCAGTGAACTTCATAGCACAGATACGCAGTATTTT

v_gene: TRBV6-1
abundance: .
d_gene: .
j_gene: TRBJ2-4
len: 13
CDR3aa: CASSEKVGNIQYF
CDR3nt: TGTGCCAGCAGTGAAAAAGTGGGAAACATTCAGTACTTC

v_gene: TRBV9
abundance: few
d_gene: TRBD2
j_gene: TRBJ2-3
len: 15
CDR3aa: CASSKTSGSTDTQYF
CDR3nt: TGTGCCAGCAGCAAGACTAGCGGGAGCACAGATACGCAGTATTTT

v_gene: TRBV11-2
abundance: .
d_gene: TRBD1
j_gene: TRBJ1-1
len: 14
CDR3aa: CASSSTGSATEAFF
CDR3nt: TGTGCCAGCAGCTCGACAGGGTCGGCGACTGAAGCTTTCTTT

v_gene: TRBV4-1
abundance: few
d_gene: .
j_gene: TRBJ2-5
len: 14
CDR3aa: CASSRRTEAETQYF
CDR3nt: TGCGCCAGCAGCCGAAGGACAGAGGCGGAGACCCAGTACTTC

v_gene: TRBV5-1
abundance: few
d_gene: .
j_gene: TRBJ2-7
len: 18
CDR3aa: CASSSTGTAGSIFDEQYF
CDR3nt: TGCGCCAGCAGTTCTACCGGGACAGCGGGGTCTATCTTTGACGAGCAGTACTTC

v_gene: TRBV29-1
abundance: .
d_gene: TRBD1
j_gene: TRBJ1-3
len: 13
CDR3aa: CSVRTGNGNTIYF
CDR3nt: TGCAGCGTGAGGACAGGAAATGGAAACACCATATATTTT

v_gene: TRBV15
abundance: .
d_gene: .
j_gene: TRBJ2-1
len: 13
CDR3aa: CATSGHGGKGQFF
CDR3nt: TGTGCCACCAGCGGCCATGGGGGGAAGGGCCAGTTCTTC

v_gene: TRBV21-1
abundance: .
d_gene: .
j_gene: TRBJ2-7
len: 15
CDR3aa: CASSGGTGGDYEQYF
CDR3nt: TGTGCCAGCAGCGGAGGGACAGGGGGAGACTACGAGCAGTACTTC

v_gene: TRBV9
abundance: once
d_gene: .
j_gene: TRBJ1-1
len: 12
CDR3aa: CASSPRPAEAFF
CDR3nt: TGTGCCAGCAGCCCCCGGCCGGCTGAAGCTTTCTTT

v_gene: TRBV28
abundance: few
d_gene: TRBD1
j_gene: TRBJ2-1
len: 15
CDR3aa: CASSPGDRVDNEQFF
CDR3nt: TGTGCCAGCAGCCCAGGGGACAGGGTGGACAATGAGCAGTTCTTC

v_gene: TRBV29-1
abundance: few
d_gene: .
j_gene: TRBJ2-3
len: 13
CDR3aa: CSVEVGGPDTQYF
CDR3nt: TGCAGCGTTGAAGTTGGGGGGCCAGATACGCAGTATTTT

v_gene: TRBV7-9
abundance: few
d_gene: .
j_gene: TRBJ2-3
len: 14
CDR3aa: CASSWGVETDTQYF
CDR3nt: TGTGCCAGCAGTTGGGGGGTAGAAACAGATACGCAGTATTTT

v_gene: TRBV19
abundance: .
d_gene: .
j_gene: TRBJ1-4
len: 15
CDR3aa: CASSTTGGESEKLFF
CDR3nt: TGTGCCAGTAGCACTACAGGCGGGGAGAGTGAAAAACTGTTTTTT

v_gene: TRBV29-1
abundance: few
d_gene: .
j_gene: TRBJ1-1
len: 14
CDR3aa: CSVEVGAMNTEAFF
CDR3nt: TGCAGCGTTGAAGTTGGGGCGATGAACACTGAAGCTTTCTTT

v_gene: TRBV4-1
abundance: few
d_gene: .
j_gene: TRBJ1-1
len: 17
CDR3aa: CASSQEGRGLVGTEAFF
CDR3nt: TGCGCCAGCAGCCAAGAGGGCAGGGGTTTGGTTGGCACTGAAGCTTTCTTT

v_gene: TRBV25-1
abundance: few
d_gene: .
j_gene: TRBJ1-1
len: 13
CDR3aa: CASTRAKDTEAFF
CDR3nt: TGTGCCAGCACTCGGGCGAAGGACACTGAAGCTTTCTTT

v_gene: TRBV15
abundance: few
d_gene: .
j_gene: TRBJ1-2
len: 16
CDR3aa: CATSQPPIVGGYGYTF
CDR3nt: TGTGCCACCAGCCAACCCCCTATAGTAGGGGGCTATGGCTACACCTTC

v_gene: TRBV5-6
abundance: few
d_gene: TRBD1
j_gene: TRBJ1-6
len: 15
CDR3aa: CASSQDRVIGSPLHF
CDR3nt: TGTGCCAGCAGCCAGGACAGGGTAATCGGATCACCCCTCCACTTT

v_gene: TRBV4-1
abundance: .
d_gene: .
j_gene: TRBJ1-2
len: 14
CDR3aa: CASSQSNGGGGYTF
CDR3nt: TGCGCCAGCAGCCAGTCAAACGGTGGGGGCGGCTACACCTTC

v_gene: TRBV30
abundance: .
d_gene: TRBD1
j_gene: TRBJ1-1
len: 15
CDR3aa: CAWSVRYRGSAEAFF
CDR3nt: TGTGCCTGGAGTGTACGTTACAGGGGGTCCGCTGAAGCTTTCTTT

v_gene: TRBV11-2
abundance: .
d_gene: .
j_gene: TRBJ2-3
len: 13
CDR3aa: CASRESDLGTQYF
CDR3nt: TGTGCCAGCAGGGAATCAGACTTGGGTACGCAGTATTTT

v_gene: TRBV30
abundance: few
d_gene: .
j_gene: TRBJ1-6
len: 13
CDR3aa: CAFSTGPRSPLHF
CDR3nt: TGTGCCTTTTCGACAGGCCCCAGGTCACCCCTCCACTTT

v_gene: TRBV7-9
abundance: few
d_gene: .
j_gene: TRBJ1-1
len: 13
CDR3aa: CASSLTGDTEAFF
CDR3nt: TGTGCCAGCAGCCTGACAGGTGACACTGAAGCTTTCTTT

v_gene: TRBV5-1
abundance: once
d_gene: .
j_gene: TRBJ2-3
len: 14
CDR3aa: CASTRGGSTDTQYF
CDR3nt: TGCGCCAGCACCCGGGGAGGCAGCACAGATACGCAGTATTTT

v_gene: TRBV29-1
abundance: few
d_gene: .
j_gene: TRBJ1-2
len: 15
CDR3aa: CSVEGGGRVNYGYTF
CDR3nt: TGCAGCGTTGAAGGGGGCGGCAGGGTCAACTATGGCTACACCTTC